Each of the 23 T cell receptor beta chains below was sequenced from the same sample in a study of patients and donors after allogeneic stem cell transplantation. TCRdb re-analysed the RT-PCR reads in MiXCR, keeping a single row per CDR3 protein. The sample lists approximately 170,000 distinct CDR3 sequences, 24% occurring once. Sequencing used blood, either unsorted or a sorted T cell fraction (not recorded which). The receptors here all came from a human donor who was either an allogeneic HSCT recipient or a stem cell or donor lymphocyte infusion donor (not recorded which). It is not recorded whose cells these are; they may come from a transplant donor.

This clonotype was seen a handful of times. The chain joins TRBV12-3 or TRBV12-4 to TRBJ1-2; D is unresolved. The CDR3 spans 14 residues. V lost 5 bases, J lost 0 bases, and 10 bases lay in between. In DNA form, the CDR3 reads TGTGCCAGCAGTACGGGCCTGTCTAACTATGGCTACACCTTC. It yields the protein CASSTGLSNYGYTF.

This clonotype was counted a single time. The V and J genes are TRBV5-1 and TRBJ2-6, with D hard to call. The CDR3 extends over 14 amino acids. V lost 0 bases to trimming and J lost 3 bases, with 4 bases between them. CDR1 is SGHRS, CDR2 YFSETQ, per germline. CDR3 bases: TGCGCCAGCAGCTTGGACTTTGGGGCCAACGTCCTGACTTTC. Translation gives CASSLDFGANVLTF.

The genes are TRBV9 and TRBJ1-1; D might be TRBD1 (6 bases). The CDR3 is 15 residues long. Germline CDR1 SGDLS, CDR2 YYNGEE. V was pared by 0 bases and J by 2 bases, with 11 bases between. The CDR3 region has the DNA TGTGCCAGCAGCGTAGCAGGTGGGGGCAACACTGAAGCTTTCTTT. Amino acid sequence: CASSVAGGGNTEAFF.

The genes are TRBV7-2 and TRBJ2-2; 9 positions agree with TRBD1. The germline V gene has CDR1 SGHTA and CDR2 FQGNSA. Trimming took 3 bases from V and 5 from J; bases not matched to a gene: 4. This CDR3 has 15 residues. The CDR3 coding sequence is TGTGCCAGCAGCTTGGGGACAGGGACTACCGGGGAGCTGTTTTTT. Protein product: CASSLGTGTTGELFF.

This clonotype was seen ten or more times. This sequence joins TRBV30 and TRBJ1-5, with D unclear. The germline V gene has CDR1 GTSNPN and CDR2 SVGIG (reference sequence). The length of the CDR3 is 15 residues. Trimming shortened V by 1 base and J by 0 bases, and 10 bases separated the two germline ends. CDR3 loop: CAWSGFGFSNQPQHF. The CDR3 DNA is TGTGCCTGGAGTGGATTTGGGTTTAGCAATCAGCCCCAGCATTTT. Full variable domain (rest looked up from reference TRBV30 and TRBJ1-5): SQTIHQWPATLVQPVGSPLSLECTVEGTSNPNLYWYRQAAGRGLQLLFYSVGIGQISSEVPQNLSASRPQDRQFILSSKKLLLSDSGFYLCAWSGFGFSNQPQHFGDGTRLSIL.

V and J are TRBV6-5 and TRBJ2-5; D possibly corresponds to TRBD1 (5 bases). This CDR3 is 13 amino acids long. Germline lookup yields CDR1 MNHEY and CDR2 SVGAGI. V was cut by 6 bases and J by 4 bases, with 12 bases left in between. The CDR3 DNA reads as TGTGCCAGCAGCCCAGGGATTCCAGAGACCCAGTACTTC. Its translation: CASSPGIPETQYF.

The CDR3 reads CASSTRGTGLSYNEQFF. The CDR3 nucleotides read TGCGCCAGCAGCACAAGGGGTACCGGTCTCTCCTACAATGAGCAGTTCTTC. V gene TRBV5-1 combines with J gene TRBJ2-1; D is perhaps TRBD1 (5 bases). Germline V gene sequence: CDR1 SGHRS, CDR2 YFSETQ. V gave up 4 bases and J gave up 0 bases, with 17 bases separating them. This CDR3 has 17 residues.

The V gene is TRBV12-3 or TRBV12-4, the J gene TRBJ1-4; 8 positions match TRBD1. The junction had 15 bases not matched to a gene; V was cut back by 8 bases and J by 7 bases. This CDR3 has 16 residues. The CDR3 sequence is CASSDRDATGGEKLFF. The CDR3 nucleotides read TGTGCCAGCTCGGACAGGGACGCCACCGGAGGTGAAAAACTGTTTTTT.

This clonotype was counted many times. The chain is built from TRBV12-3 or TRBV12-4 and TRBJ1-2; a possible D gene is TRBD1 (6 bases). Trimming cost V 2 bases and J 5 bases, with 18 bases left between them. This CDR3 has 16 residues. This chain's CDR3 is CASSLWIRGDGYGYTF. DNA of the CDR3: TGTGCCAGCAGTTTATGGATTAGGGGGGACGGATATGGCTACACCTTC.

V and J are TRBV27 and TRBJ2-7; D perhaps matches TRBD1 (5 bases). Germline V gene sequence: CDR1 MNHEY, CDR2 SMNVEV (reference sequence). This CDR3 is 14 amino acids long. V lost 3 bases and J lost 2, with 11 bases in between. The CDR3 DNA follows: TGTGCCAGCAGTTTTCAGTGGGGCGCCTACGAGCAGTACTTC. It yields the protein CASSFQWGAYEQYF.

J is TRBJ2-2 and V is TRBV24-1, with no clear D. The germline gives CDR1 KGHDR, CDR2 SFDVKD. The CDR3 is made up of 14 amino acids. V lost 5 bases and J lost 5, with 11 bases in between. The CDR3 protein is CATSVLDRTGELFF. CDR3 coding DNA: TGTGCCACCAGTGTCCTAGACCGAACCGGGGAGCTGTTTTTT.

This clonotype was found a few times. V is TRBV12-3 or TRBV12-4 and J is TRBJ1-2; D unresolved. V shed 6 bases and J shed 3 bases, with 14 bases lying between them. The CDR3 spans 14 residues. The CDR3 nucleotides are TGTGCCAGCAGGAGGACGGCAATGGACTATGGCTACACCTTC. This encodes CASRRTAMDYGYTF.

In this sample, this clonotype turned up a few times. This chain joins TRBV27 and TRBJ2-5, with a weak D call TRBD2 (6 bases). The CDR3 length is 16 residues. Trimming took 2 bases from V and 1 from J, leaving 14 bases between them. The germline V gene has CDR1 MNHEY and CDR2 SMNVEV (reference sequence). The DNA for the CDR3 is TGTGCCAGCAGTTTAGGGACTCCCGCCCCCCAAGAGACCCAGTACTTC. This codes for CASSLGTPAPQETQYF.

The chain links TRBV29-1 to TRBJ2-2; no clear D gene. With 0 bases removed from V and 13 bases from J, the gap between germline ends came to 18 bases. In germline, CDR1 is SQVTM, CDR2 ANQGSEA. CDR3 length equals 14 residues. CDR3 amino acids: CSVEDQAGPPRLFF. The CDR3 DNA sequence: TGCAGCGTTGAAGATCAAGCAGGTCCCCCGCGGCTGTTTTTT.

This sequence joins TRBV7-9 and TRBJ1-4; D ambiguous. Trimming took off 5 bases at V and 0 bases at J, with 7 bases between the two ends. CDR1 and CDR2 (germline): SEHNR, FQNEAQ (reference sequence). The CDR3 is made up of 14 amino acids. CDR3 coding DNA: TGTGCCAGCAGCCGGATAACAACTAATGAAAAACTGTTTTTT. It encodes CASSRITTNEKLFF.

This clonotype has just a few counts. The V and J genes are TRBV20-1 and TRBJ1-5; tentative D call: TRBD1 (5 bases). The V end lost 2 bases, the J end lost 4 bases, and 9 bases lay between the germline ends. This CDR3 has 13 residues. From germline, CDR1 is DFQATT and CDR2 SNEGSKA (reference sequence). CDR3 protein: CSARQGPNQPQHF. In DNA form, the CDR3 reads TGCAGTGCTAGACAGGGACCTAATCAGCCCCAGCATTTT.

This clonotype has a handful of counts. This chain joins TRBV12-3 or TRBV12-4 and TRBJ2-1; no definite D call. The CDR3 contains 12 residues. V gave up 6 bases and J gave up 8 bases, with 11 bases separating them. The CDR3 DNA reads TGTGCCAGCAGGCCCCTATTAGATGAGCAGTTCTTC. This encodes CASRPLLDEQFF.

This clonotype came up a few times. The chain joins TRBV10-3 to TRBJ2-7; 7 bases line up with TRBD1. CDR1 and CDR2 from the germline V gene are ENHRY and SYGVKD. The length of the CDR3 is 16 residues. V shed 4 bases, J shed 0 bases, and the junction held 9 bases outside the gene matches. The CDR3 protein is CAISGQGIMSSYEQYF. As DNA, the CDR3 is TGTGCCATCAGTGGACAGGGAATAATGAGCTCCTACGAGCAGTACTTC.

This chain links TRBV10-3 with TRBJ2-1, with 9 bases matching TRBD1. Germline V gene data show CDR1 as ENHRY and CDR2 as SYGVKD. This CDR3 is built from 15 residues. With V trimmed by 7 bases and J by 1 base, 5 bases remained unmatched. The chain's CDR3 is CAINPDRGSYNEQFF. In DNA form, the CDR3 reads TGTGCCATCAACCCCGACAGGGGGTCCTACAATGAGCAGTTCTTC.

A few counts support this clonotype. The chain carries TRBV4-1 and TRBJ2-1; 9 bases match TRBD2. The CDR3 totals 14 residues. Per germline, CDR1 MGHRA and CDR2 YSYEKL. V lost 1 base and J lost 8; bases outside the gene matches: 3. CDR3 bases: TGCGCCAGCAGCCAAGTTGGCGGGGGGGATGAGCAGTTCTTC. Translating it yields CASSQVGGGDEQFF.

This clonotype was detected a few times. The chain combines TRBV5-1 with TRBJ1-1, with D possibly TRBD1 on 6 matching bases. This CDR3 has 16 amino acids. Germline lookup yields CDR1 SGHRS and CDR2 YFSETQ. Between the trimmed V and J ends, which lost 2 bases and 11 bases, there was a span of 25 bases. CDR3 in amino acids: CASSFAWGRGPSHAFF. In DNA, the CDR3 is TGCGCCAGCAGCTTCGCTTGGGGGCGCGGTCCAAGTCATGCTTTCTTT. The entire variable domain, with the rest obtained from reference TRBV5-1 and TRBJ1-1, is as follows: KAGVTQTPRYLIKTRGQQVTLSCSPISGHRSVSWYQQTPGQGLQFLFEYFSETQRNKGNFPGRFSGRQFSNSRSEMNVSTLELGDSALYLCASSFAWGRGPSHAFFGQGTRLTVV.

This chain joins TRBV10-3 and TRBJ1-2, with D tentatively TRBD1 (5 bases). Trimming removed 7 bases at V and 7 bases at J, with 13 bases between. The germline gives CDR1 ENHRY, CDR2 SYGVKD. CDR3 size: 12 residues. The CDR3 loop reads CAITGAGPGYTF. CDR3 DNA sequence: TGTGCCATCACTGGGGCGGGTCCTGGCTACACCTTC.

The CDR3 nucleotides are TGCAGTGCCCTAACCAACAAGACGGCTTACAATGAGCAGTTCTTC. This sequence encodes CSALTNKTAYNEQFF. The chain combines TRBV20-1 with TRBJ2-1; no clear D gene. Germline assignment: CDR1 DFQATT and CDR2 SNEGSKA (reference sequence). The CDR3 consists of 15 residues. V dropped 6 bases and J dropped 4 bases, with 19 bases sitting between them.